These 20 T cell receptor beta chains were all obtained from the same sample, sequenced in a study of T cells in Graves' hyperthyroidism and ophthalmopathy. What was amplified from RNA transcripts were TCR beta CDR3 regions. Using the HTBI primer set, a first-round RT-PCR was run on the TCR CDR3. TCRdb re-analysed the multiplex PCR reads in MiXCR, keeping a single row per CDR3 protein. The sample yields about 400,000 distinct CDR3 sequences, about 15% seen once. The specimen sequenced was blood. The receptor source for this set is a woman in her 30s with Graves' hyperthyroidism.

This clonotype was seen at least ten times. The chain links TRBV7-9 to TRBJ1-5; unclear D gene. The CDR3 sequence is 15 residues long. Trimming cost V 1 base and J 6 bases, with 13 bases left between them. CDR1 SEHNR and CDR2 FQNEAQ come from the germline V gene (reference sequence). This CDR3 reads CASSLGAEGGQPQHF. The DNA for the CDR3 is TGTGCCAGCAGCTTAGGTGCGGAGGGCGGTCAGCCCCAGCATTTT.

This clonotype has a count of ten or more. In DNA form, the CDR3 reads TGTGCCAGCACAAAGGGACTAGCGGGAGGTAGGCCCTACGAGCAGTACTTC. It specifies CASTKGLAGGRPYEQYF. This sequence joins TRBV6-1 and TRBJ2-7; 15 bases fit TRBD2. The CDR3 loop spans 17 amino acids. CDR1 is MNHNS and CDR2 is SASEGT in the germline V gene. The J segment lost 2 bases and the V segment lost 7 bases, leaving 9 bases of the junction unmatched.

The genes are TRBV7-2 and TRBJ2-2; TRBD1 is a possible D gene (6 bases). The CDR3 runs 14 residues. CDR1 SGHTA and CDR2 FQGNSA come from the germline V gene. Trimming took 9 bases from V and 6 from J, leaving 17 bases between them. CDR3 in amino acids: CASSVNRESGELFF. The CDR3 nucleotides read TGTGCCAGTAGTGTTAACAGGGAATCCGGGGAGCTGTTTTTT.

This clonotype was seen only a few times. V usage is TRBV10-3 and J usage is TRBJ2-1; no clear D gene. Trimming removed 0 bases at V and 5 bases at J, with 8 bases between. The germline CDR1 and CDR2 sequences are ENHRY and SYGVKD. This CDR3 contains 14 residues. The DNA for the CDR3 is TGTGCCATCAGTGAGTCGGGAAACCACAATGAGCAGTTCTTC. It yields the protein CAISESGNHNEQFF.

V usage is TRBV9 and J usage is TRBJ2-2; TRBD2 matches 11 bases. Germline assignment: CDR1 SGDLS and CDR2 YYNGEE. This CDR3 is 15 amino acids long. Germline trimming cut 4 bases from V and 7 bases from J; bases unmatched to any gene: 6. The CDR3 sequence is CASSPGTSGLGELFF. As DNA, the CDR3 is TGTGCCAGCAGCCCGGGGACTAGCGGCCTCGGGGAGCTGTTTTTT.

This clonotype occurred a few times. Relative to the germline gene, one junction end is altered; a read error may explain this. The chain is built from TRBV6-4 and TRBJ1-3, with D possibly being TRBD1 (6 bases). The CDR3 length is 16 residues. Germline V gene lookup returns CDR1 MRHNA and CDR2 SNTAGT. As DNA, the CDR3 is TGTGCCAGCAGTTACTCGGGGACACTCTCTGGAAACACCATATATTTT. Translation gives CASSYSGTLSGNTIYF.

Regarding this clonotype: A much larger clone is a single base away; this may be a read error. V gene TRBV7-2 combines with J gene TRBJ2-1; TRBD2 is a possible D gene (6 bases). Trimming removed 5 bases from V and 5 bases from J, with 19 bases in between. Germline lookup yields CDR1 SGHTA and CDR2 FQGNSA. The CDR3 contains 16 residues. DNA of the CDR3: TGTGCCAGCAGCCATCAAGGAGGGCCCCCCAACAATGAGCAGTTCTTC. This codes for CASSHQGGPPNNEQFF.

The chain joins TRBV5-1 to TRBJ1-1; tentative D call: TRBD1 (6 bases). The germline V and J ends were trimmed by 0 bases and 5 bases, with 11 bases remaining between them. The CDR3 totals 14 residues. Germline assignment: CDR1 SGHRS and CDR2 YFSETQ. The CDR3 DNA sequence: TGCGCCAGCAGCTTGGGAGGGGGAGAGACTGAAGCTTTCTTT. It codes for CASSLGGGETEAFF.

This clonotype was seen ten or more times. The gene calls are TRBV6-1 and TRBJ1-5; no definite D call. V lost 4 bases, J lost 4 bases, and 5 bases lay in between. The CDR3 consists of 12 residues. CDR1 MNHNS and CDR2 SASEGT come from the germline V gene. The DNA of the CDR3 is TGTGCCAGCAGTGCTATGAATCAGCCCCAGCATTTT. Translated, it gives CASSAMNQPQHF.

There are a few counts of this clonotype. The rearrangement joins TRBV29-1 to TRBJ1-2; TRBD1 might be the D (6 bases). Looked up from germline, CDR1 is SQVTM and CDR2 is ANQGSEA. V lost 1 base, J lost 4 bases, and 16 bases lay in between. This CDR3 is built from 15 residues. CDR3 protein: CSVEVWYRDRYGYTF. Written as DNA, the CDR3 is TGCAGCGTTGAAGTCTGGTACAGGGACCGCTATGGCTACACCTTC.

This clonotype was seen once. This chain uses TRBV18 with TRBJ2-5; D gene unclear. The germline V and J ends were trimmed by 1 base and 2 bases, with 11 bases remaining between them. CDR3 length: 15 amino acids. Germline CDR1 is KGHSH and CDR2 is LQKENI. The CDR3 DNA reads TGTGCCAGCTCACCACTTATGACTCCACAAGAGACCCAGTACTTC. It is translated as CASSPLMTPQETQYF.

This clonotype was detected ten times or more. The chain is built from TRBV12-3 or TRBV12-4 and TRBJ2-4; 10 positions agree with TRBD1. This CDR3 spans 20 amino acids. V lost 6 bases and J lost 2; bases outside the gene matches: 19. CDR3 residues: CASSLDRGVSWVETKNIQYF. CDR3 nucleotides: TGTGCCAGCAGCTTGGACAGGGGGGTATCCTGGGTCGAAACCAAAAACATTCAGTACTTC.

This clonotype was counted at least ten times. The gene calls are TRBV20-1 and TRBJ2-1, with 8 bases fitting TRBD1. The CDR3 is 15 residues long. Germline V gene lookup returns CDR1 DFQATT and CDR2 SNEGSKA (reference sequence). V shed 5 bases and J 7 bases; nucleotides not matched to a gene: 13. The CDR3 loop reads CSAYGGTGLSNEQFF. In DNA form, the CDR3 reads TGCAGTGCTTACGGTGGGACAGGCCTCTCGAATGAGCAGTTCTTC.

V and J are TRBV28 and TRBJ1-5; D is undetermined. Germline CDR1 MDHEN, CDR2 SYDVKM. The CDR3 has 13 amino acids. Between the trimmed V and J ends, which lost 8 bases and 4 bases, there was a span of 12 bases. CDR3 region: CASRNLGNQPQHF. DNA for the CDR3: TGTGCCAGCCGAAACTTGGGTAATCAGCCCCAGCATTTT.

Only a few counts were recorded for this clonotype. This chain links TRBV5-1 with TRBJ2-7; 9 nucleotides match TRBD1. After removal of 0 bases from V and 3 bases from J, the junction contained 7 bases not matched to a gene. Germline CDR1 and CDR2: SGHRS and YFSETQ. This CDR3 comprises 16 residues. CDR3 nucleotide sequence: TGCGCCAGCAGCTTGGTCTCCGGGACAGGGAACTACGAGCAGTACTTC. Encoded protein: CASSLVSGTGNYEQYF.

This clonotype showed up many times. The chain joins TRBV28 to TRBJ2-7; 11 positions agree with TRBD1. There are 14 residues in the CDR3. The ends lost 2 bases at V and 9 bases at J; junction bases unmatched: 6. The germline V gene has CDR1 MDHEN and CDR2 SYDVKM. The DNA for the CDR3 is TGTGCCAGCAGTTTAGGACAGGGGGCCCCCAGGCAGTACTTC. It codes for CASSLGQGAPRQYF. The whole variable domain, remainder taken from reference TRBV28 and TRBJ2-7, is DVKVTQSSRYLVKRTGEKVFLECVQDMDHENMFWYRQDPGLGLRLIYFSYDVKMKEKGDIPEGYSVSREKKERFSLILESASTNQTSMYLCASSLGQGAPRQYFGPGTRLTVT.

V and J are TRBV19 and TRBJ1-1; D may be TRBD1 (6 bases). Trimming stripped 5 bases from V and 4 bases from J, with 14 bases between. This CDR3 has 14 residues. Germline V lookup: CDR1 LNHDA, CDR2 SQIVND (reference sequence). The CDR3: CASSFTQGGTEAFF. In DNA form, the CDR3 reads TGTGCCAGTAGTTTCACACAGGGAGGCACTGAAGCTTTCTTT.

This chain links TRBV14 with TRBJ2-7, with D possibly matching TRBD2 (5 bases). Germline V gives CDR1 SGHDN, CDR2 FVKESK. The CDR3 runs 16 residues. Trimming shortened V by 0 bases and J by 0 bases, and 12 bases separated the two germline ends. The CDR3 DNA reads TGTGCCAGCAGCCAAGATGGGCCGGGAACCTCCTACGAGCAGTACTTC. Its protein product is CASSQDGPGTSYEQYF.

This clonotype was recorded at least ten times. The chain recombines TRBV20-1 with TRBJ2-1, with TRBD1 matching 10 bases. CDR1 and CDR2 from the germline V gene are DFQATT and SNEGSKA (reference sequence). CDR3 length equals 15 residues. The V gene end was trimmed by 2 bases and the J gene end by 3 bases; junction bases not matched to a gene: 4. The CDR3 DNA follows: TGCAGTGCTAGACGCCGGGACAGGGGCTACAATGAGCAGTTCTTC. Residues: CSARRRDRGYNEQFF.

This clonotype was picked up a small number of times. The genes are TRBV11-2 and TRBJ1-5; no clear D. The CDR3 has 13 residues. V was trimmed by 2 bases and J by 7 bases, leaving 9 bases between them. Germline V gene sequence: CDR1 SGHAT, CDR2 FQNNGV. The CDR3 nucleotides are TGTGCCAGCAGCTTACAGTGGAGCCAGCCCCAGCATTTT. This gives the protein CASSLQWSQPQHF. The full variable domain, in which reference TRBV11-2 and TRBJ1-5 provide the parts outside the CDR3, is EAGVAQSPRYKIIEKRQSVAFWCNPISGHATLYWYQQILGQGPKLLIQFQNNGVVDDSQLPKDRFSAERLKGVDSTLKIQPAKLEDSAVYLCASSLQWSQPQHFGDGTRLSIL.